These T cell receptor beta chains were read from a single sample in a study of T cell responses to AZD1222 COVID-19 vaccine. Assay: immunoSEQ multiplex PCR; the TCRdb copy retains only in-frame clones and omits some. The sample comprises approximately 99,000 clones, roughly nine tenths of which are singletons, and 3% to 3.5% rests with the top ten. This specimen was peripheral blood, taken on day 0 of MenACWY control vaccination. The origin of the receptors is an adult in good health. Both conserved end residues are part of each CDR3. The D gene is left open where the match is weak. Some rows mark clone size as missing; the rest say once, few, many or name a class of expanded clone.

J gene: TRBJ2-7; D gene: NA; V gene: TRBV28; clone size: NA; CDR3 protein: CASSFQTSLAEQYF; CDR3 DNA: TGTGCCAGCAGTTTTCAGACCTCATTGGCCGAGCAGTACTTC
J gene: TRBJ2-2; D gene: NA; V gene: TRBV4-1; clone size: NA; CDR3 protein: CASSQEGVAGELFF; CDR3 DNA: TGCGCCAGCAGCCAAGAGGGAGTGGCCGGGGAGCTGTTTTTT
J gene: TRBJ1-6; D gene: NA; V gene: TRBV11-2; clone size: NA; CDR3 protein: CASSLGYGQPNF; CDR3 DNA: TGTGCCAGCAGCTTAGGTTATGGACAGCCGAACTTT
J gene: TRBJ2-5; D gene: NA; V gene: TRBV4-3; clone size: NA; CDR3 protein: CASSQRYGMVWETQYF; CDR3 DNA: TGCGCCAGCAGCCAACGATATGGGATGGTGTGGGAGACCCAGTACTTC
J gene: TRBJ1-3; D gene: NA; V gene: TRBV5-1; clone size: NA; CDR3 protein: CASSLASSGGNTIYF; CDR3 DNA: TGCGCCAGCAGCTTGGCCTCATCTGGGGGAAACACCATATATTTT
J gene: TRBJ2-5; D gene: TRBD2; V gene: TRBV6-5; clone size: NA; CDR3 protein: CASSYTTTGGETQYF; CDR3 DNA: TGTGCCAGCAGTTATACGACTACGGGGGGAGAGACCCAGTACTTC
J gene: TRBJ2-7; D gene: NA; V gene: TRBV12-3/TRBV12-4; clone size: NA; CDR3 protein: CASSLGRDYEQYF; CDR3 DNA: TGTGCCAGCAGTTTAGGCCGGGATTACGAGCAGTACTTC
J gene: TRBJ2-7; D gene: NA; V gene: TRBV4-1; clone size: NA; CDR3 protein: CASSQAGSYEQYF; CDR3 DNA: TGCGCCAGCAGCCAAGCTGGGTCCTACGAGCAGTACTTC
J gene: TRBJ1-5; D gene: NA; V gene: TRBV6-6; clone size: few; CDR3 protein: CASSRVDQPQHF; CDR3 DNA: TGTGCCAGCAGCCGGGTAGATCAGCCCCAGCATTTT
J gene: TRBJ2-7; D gene: NA; V gene: TRBV9; clone size: NA; CDR3 protein: CASSVGETMIPEQYF; CDR3 DNA: TGTGCCAGCAGCGTAGGAGAGACAATGATCCCCGAGCAGTACTTC
J gene: TRBJ1-2; D gene: NA; V gene: TRBV7-2; clone size: NA; CDR3 protein: CASSLASYGYTF; CDR3 DNA: TGTGCCAGCAGCTTAGCCAGCTATGGCTACACCTTC
J gene: TRBJ2-5; D gene: NA; V gene: TRBV11-2; clone size: NA; CDR3 protein: CASSWDTEETQYF; CDR3 DNA: TGTGCCAGCAGCTGGGACACGGAAGAGACCCAGTACTTC
J gene: TRBJ2-2; D gene: NA; V gene: TRBV4-3; clone size: NA; CDR3 protein: CASSRGGQIDTGELFF; CDR3 DNA: TGCGCCAGCAGCCGCGGCGGGCAAATAGACACCGGGGAGCTGTTTTTT
J gene: TRBJ2-3; D gene: TRBD2; V gene: TRBV19; clone size: NA; CDR3 protein: CASSIERGGDTDTQYF; CDR3 DNA: TGTGCCAGTAGTATAGAACGGGGAGGGGACACAGATACGCAGTATTTT
J gene: TRBJ2-7; D gene: NA; V gene: TRBV11-3; clone size: once; CDR3 protein: CASSFSGVGTYEQYF; CDR3 DNA: TGTGCCAGCAGCTTTTCAGGCGTTGGGACCTACGAGCAGTACTTC
J gene: TRBJ1-1; D gene: TRBD1; V gene: TRBV6-6; clone size: NA; CDR3 protein: CASSYGTGDTEAFF; CDR3 DNA: TGTGCCAGCAGTTACGGGACAGGGGACACTGAAGCTTTCTTT
J gene: TRBJ2-2; D gene: NA; V gene: TRBV7-9; clone size: NA; CDR3 protein: CASSLGSLGNTGELFF; CDR3 DNA: TGTGCCAGCAGCTTAGGCAGCCTTGGGAACACCGGGGAGCTGTTTTTT
J gene: TRBJ1-2; D gene: NA; V gene: TRBV19; clone size: NA; CDR3 protein: CASRGANGGYTF; CDR3 DNA: TGTGCCAGTAGAGGGGCGAACGGGGGCTACACCTTC
J gene: TRBJ2-1; D gene: TRBD2; V gene: TRBV7-2; clone size: NA; CDR3 protein: CASSLGRGGAYNEQFF; CDR3 DNA: TGTGCCAGCAGCTTAGGACGGGGGGGCGCTTACAATGAGCAGTTCTTC
J gene: TRBJ1-5; D gene: NA; V gene: TRBV6-1; clone size: NA; CDR3 protein: CASSEGGGREYQPQHF; CDR3 DNA: TGTGCCAGCAGTGAAGGCGGGGGGCGCGAGTACCAGCCCCAGCATTTT
J gene: TRBJ2-7; D gene: NA; V gene: TRBV30; clone size: few; CDR3 protein: CAWSVLGSGEQYF; CDR3 DNA: TGTGCCTGGAGTGTATTGGGGTCGGGGGAGCAGTACTTC
J gene: TRBJ2-3; D gene: NA; V gene: TRBV19; clone size: once; CDR3 protein: CASRSGGASTDTQYF; CDR3 DNA: TGTGCCAGTAGGTCCGGAGGTGCTAGCACAGATACGCAGTATTTT
J gene: TRBJ1-2; D gene: NA; V gene: TRBV20-1; clone size: NA; CDR3 protein: CSASSGRDYGYTF; CDR3 DNA: TGCAGTGCTAGTTCCGGCAGGGACTATGGCTACACCTTC
J gene: TRBJ2-2; D gene: NA; V gene: TRBV11-2; clone size: NA; CDR3 protein: CASSLVAGVTGELFF; CDR3 DNA: TGTGCCAGCAGCTTAGTTGCAGGCGTTACCGGGGAGCTGTTTTTT
J gene: TRBJ2-3; D gene: NA; V gene: TRBV6-1; clone size: NA; CDR3 protein: CASSEADSSSTDTQYF; CDR3 DNA: TGTGCCAGCAGTGAAGCTGACAGCTCTAGCACAGATACGCAGTATTTT
J gene: TRBJ2-2; D gene: TRBD1; V gene: TRBV7-9; clone size: NA; CDR3 protein: CASSLSWDSKNTGELFF; CDR3 DNA: TGTGCCAGCAGCTTATCGTGGGACAGTAAGAACACCGGGGAGCTGTTTTTT
J gene: TRBJ1-4; D gene: TRBD1; V gene: TRBV7-9; clone size: NA; CDR3 protein: CASSGRQGPNEKLFF; CDR3 DNA: TGTGCCAGCAGCGGCCGACAGGGACCTAATGAAAAACTGTTTTTT
J gene: TRBJ1-5; D gene: NA; V gene: TRBV20-1; clone size: NA; CDR3 protein: CSASAGMGGQPQHF; CDR3 DNA: TGCAGTGCTAGTGCCGGGATGGGTGGTCAGCCCCAGCATTTT
J gene: TRBJ1-5; D gene: NA; V gene: TRBV10-1; clone size: few; CDR3 protein: CASRRQQDQPQHF; CDR3 DNA: TGCGCCAGCAGGCGACAGCAAGATCAGCCCCAGCATTTT
J gene: TRBJ2-7; D gene: NA; V gene: TRBV5-4; clone size: NA; CDR3 protein: CASSLGGYEQYF; CDR3 DNA: TGTGCCAGCAGCTTGGGGGGCTACGAGCAGTACTTC
J gene: TRBJ1-2; D gene: NA; V gene: TRBV6-2/TRBV6-3; clone size: NA; CDR3 protein: CASSNRDKNYGYTF; CDR3 DNA: TGTGCCAGCAGTAACAGGGACAAAAACTATGGCTACACCTTC
J gene: TRBJ2-1; D gene: NA; V gene: TRBV3-1/TRBV3-2; clone size: NA; CDR3 protein: CASRRGAYKDNEQFF; CDR3 DNA: TGTGCCAGCAGACGGGGGGCCTATAAAGACAATGAGCAGTTCTTC
J gene: TRBJ1-2; D gene: TRBD1; V gene: TRBV16; clone size: NA; CDR3 protein: CASSLTGGADYGYTF; CDR3 DNA: TGTGCCAGCAGCCTGACAGGGGGCGCAGACTATGGCTACACCTTC
J gene: TRBJ2-7; D gene: TRBD1; V gene: TRBV5-4; clone size: NA; CDR3 protein: CASSLYDREYEQYF; CDR3 DNA: TGTGCCAGCAGCCTCTACGACAGGGAATACGAGCAGTACTTC
J gene: TRBJ1-1; D gene: NA; V gene: TRBV19; clone size: NA; CDR3 protein: CASSIGGVGTEAFF; CDR3 DNA: TGTGCCAGTAGTATTGGTGGGGTGGGGACTGAAGCTTTCTTT
J gene: TRBJ1-6; D gene: NA; V gene: TRBV25-1; clone size: NA; CDR3 protein: CASRDRLSSPLHF; CDR3 DNA: TGTGCCAGCAGAGACCGCTTGAGCTCACCCCTCCACTTT
J gene: TRBJ2-7; D gene: TRBD2; V gene: TRBV7-2; clone size: few; CDR3 protein: CASSLAPSSGASYEQYF; CDR3 DNA: TGTGCCAGCAGCTTAGCTCCCTCTAGCGGGGCCTCCTACGAGCAGTACTTC
J gene: TRBJ2-7; D gene: TRBD1; V gene: TRBV11-3; clone size: once; CDR3 protein: CASSSTPGQGSYEQYF; CDR3 DNA: TGTGCCAGCAGCTCAACTCCGGGACAGGGATCCTACGAGCAGTACTTC
J gene: TRBJ1-2; D gene: NA; V gene: TRBV6-5; clone size: NA; CDR3 protein: CASSIGTNSNYGYTF; CDR3 DNA: TGTGCCAGCAGTATAGGGACAAATTCTAACTATGGCTACACCTTC
J gene: TRBJ2-3; D gene: TRBD1; V gene: TRBV4-3; clone size: NA; CDR3 protein: CASSLLMTGTGHTDTQYF; CDR3 DNA: TGCGCCAGCAGCCTCCTAATGACCGGGACAGGGCACACAGATACGCAGTATTTT
J gene: TRBJ1-6; D gene: NA; V gene: TRBV4-3; clone size: once; CDR3 protein: CASSQGRLGNSPLHF; CDR3 DNA: TGCGCCAGCAGCCAAGGTCGTTTGGGAAATTCACCCCTCCACTTT
J gene: TRBJ2-2; D gene: TRBD2; V gene: TRBV24-1; clone size: few; CDR3 protein: CATSGGGLVNTGELFF; CDR3 DNA: TGTGCCACGTCAGGAGGGGGACTAGTGAACACCGGGGAGCTGTTTTTT
J gene: TRBJ1-5; D gene: TRBD1; V gene: TRBV19; clone size: NA; CDR3 protein: CASKGQGGNQPQHF; CDR3 DNA: TGTGCCAGTAAAGGACAGGGGGGCAATCAGCCCCAGCATTTT
J gene: TRBJ2-5; D gene: TRBD1; V gene: TRBV5-1; clone size: NA; CDR3 protein: CASRDRGRETQYF; CDR3 DNA: TGCGCCAGCAGGGATAGGGGGCGGGAGACCCAGTACTTC
J gene: TRBJ1-2; D gene: NA; V gene: TRBV7-2; clone size: NA; CDR3 protein: CASLDLYYGYTF; CDR3 DNA: TGTGCCAGCTTGGACCTCTACTATGGCTACACCTTC
J gene: TRBJ1-5; D gene: NA; V gene: TRBV28; clone size: NA; CDR3 protein: CASSLWRGGQPQHF; CDR3 DNA: TGTGCCAGCAGTTTATGGAGAGGGGGTCAGCCCCAGCATTTT